The present T cell receptor (beta chain) was sequenced within a study of T-cell memory formation after mild COVID-19. Across the study: Largely donor-specific sequence clusters came from a couple of donors.

Germline V lookup: CDR1 SGHVS, CDR2 FQNEAQ. The CDR3 is 16 amino acids. The V gene lost 0 bases and the J gene lost 4 bases, with 13 bases spanning the gap. Note on this clonotype: What it recognizes is unknown.

Study conclusions and caveats: Mainly CM and EM harbored the contracting CD4+ clones; mainly EMRA harbored the CD8+ ones. The finding that pre-infection memory included some responding clones suggested that cross-reactive memory joined. CD4/CD8 balance characterized clones contracting day 15 to 85, and CD4+ skew characterized later expanders.

TCRdb re-called the 5' RACE reads with MiXCR, one entry per CDR3 protein. The sample lists hundreds of thousands of distinct CDR3 sequences, 15% to 20% occurring once. The origin of this receptor is an adult woman who had mild COVID-19 (a few samples of this study predate the infection). Cell type and time point are not known. The sample was PBMCs or a T cell subset sorted from them (not recorded which). V and J are TRBV7-8 and TRBJ2-1, with D perhaps matching TRBD1 or TRBD2 (6 bases each). The CDR3 sequence: CASSLALGGTYNEQFF. The DNA for the CDR3 is TGTGCCAGCAGCTTAGCCCTTGGGGGGACATACAATGAGCAGTTCTTC.